This T cell receptor beta chain was obtained from a study of T cell responses to AZD1222 COVID-19 vaccine. V shed 3 bases and J 10 bases; nucleotides not matched to a gene: 14. This CDR3 has 17 residues. The germline CDR1 and CDR2 sequences are MGHRA and YSYEKL. Assay used: immunoSEQ multiplex PCR; TCRdb lists only in-frame clones, some missing. The table lists 130,000 to 150,000 clones, around 84% of them singletons, with approximately 5.4% in the top ten. The chain links TRBV4-1 to TRBJ2-1, with 11 nucleotides matching TRBD2. This receptor was taken from an adult who received the AZD1222 COVID-19 vaccine. Material: peripheral blood, obtained 28 days after the second AZD1222 dose. The CDR3, as DNA: TGCGCCAGCAGCCACGAAACCGGGACTAGCGGCTTCAGGGAGCAGTTCTTC. Translated, it gives CASSHETGTSGFREQFF.